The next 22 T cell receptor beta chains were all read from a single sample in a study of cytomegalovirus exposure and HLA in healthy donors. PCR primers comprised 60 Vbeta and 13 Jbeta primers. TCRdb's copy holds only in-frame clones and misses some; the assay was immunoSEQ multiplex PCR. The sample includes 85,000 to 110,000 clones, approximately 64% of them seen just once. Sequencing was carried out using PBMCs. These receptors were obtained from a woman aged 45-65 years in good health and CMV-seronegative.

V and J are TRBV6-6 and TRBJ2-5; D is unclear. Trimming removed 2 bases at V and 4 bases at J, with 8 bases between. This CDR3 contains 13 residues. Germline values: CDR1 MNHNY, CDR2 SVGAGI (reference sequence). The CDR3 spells CASSYTVVETQYF. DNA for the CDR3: TGTGCCAGCAGTTACACAGTCGTAGAGACCCAGTACTTC.

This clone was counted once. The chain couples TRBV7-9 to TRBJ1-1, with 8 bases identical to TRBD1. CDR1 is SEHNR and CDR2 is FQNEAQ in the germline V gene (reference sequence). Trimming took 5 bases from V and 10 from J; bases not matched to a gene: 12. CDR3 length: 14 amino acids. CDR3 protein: CASSRTGTGGTAFF. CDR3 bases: TGTGCCAGCAGCCGAACCGGGACAGGAGGTACAGCTTTCTTT.

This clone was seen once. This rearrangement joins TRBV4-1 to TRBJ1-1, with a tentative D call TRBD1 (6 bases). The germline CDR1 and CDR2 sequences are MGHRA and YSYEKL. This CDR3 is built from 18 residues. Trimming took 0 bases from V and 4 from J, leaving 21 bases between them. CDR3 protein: CASSQDLAGVLPGTEAFF. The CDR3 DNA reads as TGCGCCAGCAGCCAAGATTTAGCAGGGGTTTTGCCGGGCACTGAAGCTTTCTTT.

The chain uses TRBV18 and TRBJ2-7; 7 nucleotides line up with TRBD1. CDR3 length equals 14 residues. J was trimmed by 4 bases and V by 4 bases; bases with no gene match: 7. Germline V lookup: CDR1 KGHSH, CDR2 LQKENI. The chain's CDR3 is CASSRGTELYEQYF. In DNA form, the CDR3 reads TGTGCCAGCTCACGGGGGACAGAGCTTTACGAGCAGTACTTC.

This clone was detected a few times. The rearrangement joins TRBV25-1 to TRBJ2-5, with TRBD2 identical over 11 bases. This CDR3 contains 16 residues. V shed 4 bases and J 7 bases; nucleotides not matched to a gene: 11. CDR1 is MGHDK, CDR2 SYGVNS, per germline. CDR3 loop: CASSGDLAGGYGTQYF. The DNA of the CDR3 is TGTGCCAGCAGTGGGGACCTAGCGGGGGGATATGGGACCCAGTACTTC. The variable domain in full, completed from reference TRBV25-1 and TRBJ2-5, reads EADIYQTPRYLVIGTGKKITLECSQTMGHDKMYWYQQDPGMELHLIHYSYGVNSTEKGDLSSESTVSRIRTEHFPLTLESARPSHTSQYLCASSGDLAGGYGTQYFGPGTRLLVL.

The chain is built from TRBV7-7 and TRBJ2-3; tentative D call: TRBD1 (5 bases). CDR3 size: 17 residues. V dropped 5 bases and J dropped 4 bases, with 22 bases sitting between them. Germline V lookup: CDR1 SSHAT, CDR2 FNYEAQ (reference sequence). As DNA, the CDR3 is TGTGCCAGCAGCCCCTCCCCGGGCCCCCAGGGCCCAGATACGCAGTATTTT. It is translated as CASSPSPGPQGPDTQYF.

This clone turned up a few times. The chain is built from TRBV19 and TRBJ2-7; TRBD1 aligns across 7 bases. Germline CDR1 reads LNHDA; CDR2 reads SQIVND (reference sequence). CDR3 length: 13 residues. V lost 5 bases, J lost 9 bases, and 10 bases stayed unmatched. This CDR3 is CASSHGTETWQYF. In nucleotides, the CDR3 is TGTGCCAGTAGTCATGGGACAGAAACTTGGCAGTACTTC.

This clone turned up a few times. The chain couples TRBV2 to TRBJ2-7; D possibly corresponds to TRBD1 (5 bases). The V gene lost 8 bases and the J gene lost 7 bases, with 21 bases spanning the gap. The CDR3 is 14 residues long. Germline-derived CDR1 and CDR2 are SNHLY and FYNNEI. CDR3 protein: CASRETVWLGEQYF. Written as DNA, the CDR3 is TGTGCCAGCCGAGAGACAGTGTGGTTGGGAGAGCAGTACTTC.

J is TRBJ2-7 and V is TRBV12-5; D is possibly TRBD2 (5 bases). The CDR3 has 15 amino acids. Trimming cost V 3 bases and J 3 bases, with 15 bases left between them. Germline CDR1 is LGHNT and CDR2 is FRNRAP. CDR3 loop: CASGLAELSSYEQYF. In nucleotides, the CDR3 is TGTGCTAGTGGTTTAGCGGAGCTTAGTAGCTACGAGCAGTACTTC. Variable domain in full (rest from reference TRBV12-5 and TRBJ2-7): DARVTQTPRHKVTEMGQEVTMRCQPILGHNTVFWYRQTMMQGLELLAYFRNRAPLDDSGMPKDRFSAEMPDATLATLKIQPSEPRDSAVYFCASGLAELSSYEQYFGPGTRLTVT.

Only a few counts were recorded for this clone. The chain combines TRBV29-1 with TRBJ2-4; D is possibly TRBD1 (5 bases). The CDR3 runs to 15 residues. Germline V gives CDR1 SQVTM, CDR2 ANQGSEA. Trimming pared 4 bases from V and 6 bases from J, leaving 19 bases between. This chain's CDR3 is CSVGGQGFYGNIQYF. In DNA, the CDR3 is TGCAGCGTTGGGGGTCAGGGATTCTACGGAAACATTCAGTACTTC.

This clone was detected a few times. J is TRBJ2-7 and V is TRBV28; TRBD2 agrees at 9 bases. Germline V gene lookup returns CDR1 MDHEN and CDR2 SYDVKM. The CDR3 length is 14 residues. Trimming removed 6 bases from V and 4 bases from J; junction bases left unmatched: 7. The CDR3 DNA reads TGTGCCAGCAGGGTTAGCGGGAGTGGGTACGAGCAGTACTTC. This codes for CASRVSGSGYEQYF.

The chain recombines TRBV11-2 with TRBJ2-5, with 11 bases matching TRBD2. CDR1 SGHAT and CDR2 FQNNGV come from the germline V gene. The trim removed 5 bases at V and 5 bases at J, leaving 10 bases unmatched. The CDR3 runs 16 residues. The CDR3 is CASSPGGTSGGETQYF. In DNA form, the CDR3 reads TGTGCCAGCAGCCCCGGAGGGACTAGCGGAGGGGAGACCCAGTACTTC.

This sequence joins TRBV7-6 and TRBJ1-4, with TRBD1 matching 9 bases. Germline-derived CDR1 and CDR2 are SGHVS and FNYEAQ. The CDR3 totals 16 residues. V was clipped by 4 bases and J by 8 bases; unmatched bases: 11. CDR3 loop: CASSSTRTGVGEKLFF. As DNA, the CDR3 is TGTGCCAGCAGCTCCACCCGGACAGGGGTCGGGGAAAAACTGTTTTTT.

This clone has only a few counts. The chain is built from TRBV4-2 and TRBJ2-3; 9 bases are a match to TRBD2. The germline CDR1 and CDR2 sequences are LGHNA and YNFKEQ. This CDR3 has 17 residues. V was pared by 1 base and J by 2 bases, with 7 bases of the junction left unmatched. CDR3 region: CASSQGATSGHTDTQYF. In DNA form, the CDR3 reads TGTGCCAGCAGCCAAGGTGCAACTAGCGGGCACACAGATACGCAGTATTTT.

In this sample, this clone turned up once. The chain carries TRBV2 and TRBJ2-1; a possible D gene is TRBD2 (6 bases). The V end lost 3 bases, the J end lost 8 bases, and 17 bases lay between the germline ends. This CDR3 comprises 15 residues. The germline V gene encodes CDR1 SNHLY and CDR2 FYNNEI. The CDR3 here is CASSEGLPGLYEQFF. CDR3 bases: TGTGCCAGCAGTGAGGGACTCCCCGGTTTGTATGAGCAGTTCTTC.

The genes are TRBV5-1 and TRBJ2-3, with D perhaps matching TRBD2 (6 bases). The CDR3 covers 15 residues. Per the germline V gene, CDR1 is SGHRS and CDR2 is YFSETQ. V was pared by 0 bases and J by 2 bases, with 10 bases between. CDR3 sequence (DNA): TGCGCCAGCAGCTTGGGCCCGGGAGTCACAGATACGCAGTATTTT. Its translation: CASSLGPGVTDTQYF.

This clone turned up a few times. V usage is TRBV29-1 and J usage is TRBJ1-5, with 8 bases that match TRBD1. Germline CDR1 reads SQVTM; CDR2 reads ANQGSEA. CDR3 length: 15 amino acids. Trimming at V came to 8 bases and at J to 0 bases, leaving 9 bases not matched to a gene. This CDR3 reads CSHPEGQVSNQPQHF. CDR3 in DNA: TGCAGCCACCCCGAGGGACAGGTTAGCAATCAGCCCCAGCATTTT.

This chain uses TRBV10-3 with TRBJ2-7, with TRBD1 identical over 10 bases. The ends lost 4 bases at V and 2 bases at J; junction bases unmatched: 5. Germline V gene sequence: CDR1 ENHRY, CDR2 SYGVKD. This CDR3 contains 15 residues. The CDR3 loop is CAISVGTGEPYEQYF. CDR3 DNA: TGTGCCATCAGTGTGGGGACAGGGGAACCCTACGAGCAGTACTTC.

The CDR3 reads CASSRAGFTDTQYF. The CDR3 DNA sequence: TGCGCCAGCAGCAGAGCGGGATTTACAGATACGCAGTATTTT. The rearrangement uses TRBV5-1 and TRBJ2-3, with TRBD2 matching over 7 bases. J gave up 3 bases and V 4 bases, and 5 bases lay outside the gene matches. Germline V CDR1 and CDR2: SGHRS, YFSETQ. This CDR3 region has 14 residues.

As DNA, the CDR3 is TGTGCCAGCAGCTTCCCCTGGCAAGGGGAAGTTCGAGCTTTCTTT. It specifies CASSFPWQGEVRAFF. This chain links TRBV11-3 with TRBJ1-1, with a possible D match to TRBD1 (5 bases). This CDR3 contains 15 residues. V was trimmed by 3 bases and J by 10 bases, leaving 21 bases between them. CDR1 is SGHNT and CDR2 is YENEEA in the germline V gene.

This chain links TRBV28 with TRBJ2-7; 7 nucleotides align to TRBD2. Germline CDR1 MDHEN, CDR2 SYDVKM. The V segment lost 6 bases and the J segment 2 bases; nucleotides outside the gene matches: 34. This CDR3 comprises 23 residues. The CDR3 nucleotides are TGTGCCAGCAGATCATTTCGGACAAACCGCTTGTTCCCGGGACTACCTACCCCCTACGAGCAGTACTTC. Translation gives CASRSFRTNRLFPGLPTPYEQYF.

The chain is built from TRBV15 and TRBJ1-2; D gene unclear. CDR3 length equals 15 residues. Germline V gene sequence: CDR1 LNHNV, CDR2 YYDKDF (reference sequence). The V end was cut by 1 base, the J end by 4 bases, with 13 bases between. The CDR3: CATSRVSGYGYGYTF. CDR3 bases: TGTGCCACCAGCAGAGTTTCGGGGTACGGCTATGGCTACACCTTC.